This TCR beta chain was identified during a study of shared clonotypes between healthy human individuals. The authors ran the assay at deep level. In the original workflow: ImmunoSEQ output lacked quality scores and full-length reads, limiting matched filtering. Produced via immunoSEQ multiplex PCR; TCRdb's table is partial and in-frame only. For V, J and clone size, that table is used; D and trimming come from the DNA. The profile shows hundreds of thousands of clones, approximately 80% of them singletons. Every donor was a Caucasian adult from Nashville, Tennessee. In its sample, this clone was seen a few times. The sequence derives from a woman between 35 and 50 years old in good health. Some clones in this sample may be carry-over from other donors' samples. Source material: PBMCs.

The CDR3 nucleotides read TGCGCCAGCAGCCCAAGGGACGGTGAGCAGTTCTTC. Amino acid sequence: CASSPRDGEQFF. The rearrangement joins TRBV4-3 to TRBJ2-1, with D possibly being TRBD1 or TRBD2 (5 bases each). The CDR3 sequence is 12 residues long. Trimming left V 4 bases short and J 9 bases short, with 10 bases between. Germline CDR1 reads LGHNA; CDR2 reads YSLEER.